The 15 T cell receptor beta chains below all came from one sample that was sequenced in a study of T cell repertoires in cytomegalovirus infection. What these receptors recognize is not known. TCRdb ran MiXCR on the reads and lists one entry per CDR3 protein. The table shows 650,000 to 900,000 distinct CDR3 sequences, with 25% to 30% occurring only once. The specimen was cultured CD8+ T cells from PBMCs, collected from culture after CMV antigen stimulation. These receptors originate from a human donor in good health (CMV status not recorded). Some clones in this sample may be carry-over from other donors' samples.

This clonotype has at least ten counts. The V call is TRBV28, the J call TRBJ2-5, with 8 bases fitting TRBD2. Looked up from germline, CDR1 is MDHEN and CDR2 is SYDVKM. Trimming took 6 bases from V and 7 from J; bases not matched to a gene: 16. This CDR3 has 16 residues. The CDR3 DNA follows: TGTGCCAGCAGCTCAGTGGGCGGGGGGATAGAGAGGACCCAGTACTTC. This gives the protein CASSSVGGGIERTQYF.

V gene TRBV6-2 or TRBV6-3 combines with J gene TRBJ2-7, with D maybe TRBD1 (5 bases). CDR1 MNHEY and CDR2 SVGEGT come from the germline V gene. Trimming removed 0 bases at V and 5 bases at J, with 8 bases between. The length of the CDR3 is 13 residues. In nucleotides, the CDR3 is TGTGCCAGCAGTTACTCGGAAGGGGACGAGCAGTACGTC. Its translation: CASSYSEGDEQYV.

This clonotype was recorded a few times. The rearrangement links TRBV20-1 to TRBJ2-3, with 15 bases matching TRBD2. This CDR3 region has 16 residues. Germline CDR1 reads DFQATT; CDR2 reads SNEGSKA (reference sequence). The trim removed 7 bases at V and 3 bases at J, leaving 8 bases unmatched. CDR3 coding DNA: TGCAGTGAAGTCGGACTAGCGGGGGGGCGAACAGATACGCAGTATTTT. Translating it yields CSEVGLAGGRTDTQYF.

This clonotype was observed a few times. The chain employs TRBV28 and TRBJ1-1, with D perhaps TRBD1 (5 bases). Trimming cost V 5 bases and J 1 base, with 14 bases left between them. The CDR3 contains 15 residues. The germline V gene has CDR1 MDHEN and CDR2 SYDVKM. In nucleotides, the CDR3 is TGTGCCAGCAGTCCTGATTACAGGCGGAACACTGAAGCTTTCTTT. Translated: CASSPDYRRNTEAFF.

V usage is TRBV11-2 and J usage is TRBJ2-1; D remains ambiguous. The CDR3 covers 12 residues. Per germline, CDR1 SGHAT and CDR2 FQNNGV. The V gene lost 3 bases and the J gene lost 7 bases, with 7 bases spanning the gap. CDR3 in amino acids: CASSFAWNEQFF. Written as DNA, the CDR3 is TGTGCCAGCAGCTTCGCTTGGAATGAGCAGTTCTTC.

This sequence joins TRBV5-4 and TRBJ2-2; TRBD1 might be the D (6 bases). V dropped 2 bases and J dropped 4 bases, with 15 bases sitting between them. Germline CDR1 is SGHNT and CDR2 is YYREEE (reference sequence). The CDR3 spans 16 residues. In DNA form, the CDR3 reads TGTGCCAGCAGCTTCAGGGGCAGGGCTGTCACCGGGGAGCTGTTTTTT. It is translated as CASSFRGRAVTGELFF.

This chain uses TRBV27 with TRBJ1-6; the D is unclear. Germline V gene sequence: CDR1 MNHEY, CDR2 SMNVEV (reference sequence). The V and J ends lost 6 bases and 6 bases respectively, with 12 bases between them. The CDR3 is made up of 14 amino acids. The CDR3: CASSWVVGNSPLHF. The CDR3 bases are TGTGCCAGCAGCTGGGTTGTAGGTAATTCACCCCTCCACTTT.

The chain is built from TRBV13 and TRBJ1-5; maybe TRBD1 (5 bases). This CDR3 region has 14 residues. Germline V gene lookup returns CDR1 PRHDT and CDR2 FYEKMQ (reference sequence). V gave up 5 bases and J gave up 6 bases, with 14 bases separating them. CDR3 sequence: CASSLGLSGQPQHF. The CDR3, as DNA: TGTGCCAGCAGCCTGGGACTCTCGGGTCAGCCCCAGCATTTT.

The chain has TRBV11-2 and TRBJ1-1, with a weak D call TRBD1 (6 bases). The CDR3 totals 18 residues. Trimming stripped 3 bases from V and 0 bases from J, with 20 bases between. Per the germline V gene, CDR1 is SGHAT and CDR2 is FQNNGV. CDR3 DNA: TGTGCCAGCAGCTTTCATCGGACAGACGGGGCTATGAACACTGAAGCTTTCTTT. Translating gives CASSFHRTDGAMNTEAFF. The full variable domain, rest sourced from reference TRBV11-2 and TRBJ1-1, is EAGVAQSPRYKIIEKRQSVAFWCNPISGHATLYWYQQILGQGPKLLIQFQNNGVVDDSQLPKDRFSAERLKGVDSTLKIQPAKLEDSAVYLCASSFHRTDGAMNTEAFFGQGTRLTVV.

The genes are TRBV13 and TRBJ2-7, with D perhaps matching TRBD1 (6 bases). Germline CDR1 PRHDT, CDR2 FYEKMQ (reference sequence). The CDR3 runs to 14 residues. The V gene lost 4 bases and the J gene lost 3 bases, with 13 bases spanning the gap. CDR3 in amino acids: CASSSWTVGYEQYV. In nucleotides, the CDR3 is TGTGCCAGCAGCTCATGGACAGTGGGCTACGAGCAGTACGTC.

This chain connects TRBV5-5 to TRBJ2-7, with D maybe TRBD2 (5 bases). The CDR3 is 13 residues long. Trimming cost V 3 bases and J 3 bases, with 10 bases left between them. Germline loops: CDR1 SGHKS, CDR2 YYEKEE (reference sequence). The CDR3 region is CASSYTRGYEQYF. The CDR3 nucleotides are TGTGCCAGCAGCTATACCCGGGGCTACGAGCAGTACTTC.

The chain recombines TRBV3-1 with TRBJ1-5; possible D gene TRBD1, 6 bases. V was clipped by 3 bases and J by 5 bases, with 11 bases between them. The CDR3 is made up of 14 amino acids. Germline-derived CDR1 and CDR2 are LGHDT and YNNKEL (reference sequence). CDR3 DNA sequence: TGTGCCAGCAGCCATTACAGGGTAGATCAGCCCCAGCATTTT. Encoded protein: CASSHYRVDQPQHF.

The chain combines TRBV15 with TRBJ1-4; D may be TRBD1 (6 bases). The CDR3 is 16 amino acids. V lost 4 bases, J lost 6 bases, and 18 bases lay in between. CDR1 is LNHNV and CDR2 is YYDKDF in the germline V gene (reference sequence). The CDR3 sequence is CATSTSRDKFHEKLFF. CDR3 coding DNA: TGTGCCACCAGCACGTCCAGGGACAAATTCCATGAAAAACTGTTTTTT. The full variable domain, completed using reference TRBV15 and TRBJ1-4, is DAMVIQNPRYQVTQFGKPVTLSCSQTLNHNVMYWYQQKSSQAPKLLFHYYDKDFNNEADTPDNFQSRRPNTSFCFLDIRSPGLGDTAMYLCATSTSRDKFHEKLFFGSGTQLSVL.

The J gene is TRBJ1-1, the V gene TRBV15; tentatively, D is TRBD1 (6 bases). The germline CDR1 and CDR2 sequences are LNHNV and YYDKDF (reference sequence). CDR3 length: 14 amino acids. V was shortened by 6 bases and J by 5 bases, with 16 bases between the two germline ends. CDR3: CATRRRGAPTEAFF. Here the CDR3 DNA reads TGTGCCACCAGAAGGCGGGGGGCGCCGACTGAAGCTTTCTTT.

This clonotype was counted many times. V is TRBV7-9 and J is TRBJ1-1; unclear D gene. CDR1 and CDR2 (germline): SEHNR, FQNEAQ (reference sequence). V dropped 2 bases and J dropped 8 bases, with 9 bases sitting between them. This CDR3 spans 12 amino acids. The CDR3 sequence is CASSLSGREAFF. In DNA form, the CDR3 reads TGTGCCAGCAGCTTATCAGGCCGGGAAGCTTTCTTT.